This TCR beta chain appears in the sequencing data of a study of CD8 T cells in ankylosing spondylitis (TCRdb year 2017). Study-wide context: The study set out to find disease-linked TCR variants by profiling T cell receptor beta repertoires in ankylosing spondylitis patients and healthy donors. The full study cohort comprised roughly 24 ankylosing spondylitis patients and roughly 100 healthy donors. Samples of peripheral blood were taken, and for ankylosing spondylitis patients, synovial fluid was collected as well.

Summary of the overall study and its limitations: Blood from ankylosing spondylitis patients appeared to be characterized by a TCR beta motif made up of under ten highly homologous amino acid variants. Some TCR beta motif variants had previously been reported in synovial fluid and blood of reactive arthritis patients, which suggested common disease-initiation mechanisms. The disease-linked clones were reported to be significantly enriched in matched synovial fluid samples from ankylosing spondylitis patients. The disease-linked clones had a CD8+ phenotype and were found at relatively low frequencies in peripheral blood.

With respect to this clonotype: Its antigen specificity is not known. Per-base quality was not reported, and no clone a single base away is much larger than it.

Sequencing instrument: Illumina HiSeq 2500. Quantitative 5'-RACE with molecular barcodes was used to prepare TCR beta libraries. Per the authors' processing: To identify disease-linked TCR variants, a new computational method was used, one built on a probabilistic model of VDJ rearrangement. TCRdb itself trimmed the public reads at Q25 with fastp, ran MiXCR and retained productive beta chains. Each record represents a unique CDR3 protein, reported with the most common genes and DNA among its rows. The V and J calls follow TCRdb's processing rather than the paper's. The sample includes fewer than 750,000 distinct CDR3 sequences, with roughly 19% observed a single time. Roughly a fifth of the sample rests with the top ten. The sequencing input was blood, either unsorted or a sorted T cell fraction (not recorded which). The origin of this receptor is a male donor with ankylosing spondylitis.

The bases are TGCGCCAGCAGCTTGGCGCTAGGGGCAGGTCGGGAGACCCAGTACTTC. Translated, it reads CASSLALGAGRETQYF. The V and J segments used are TRBV5-1 and TRBJ2-5, with a tentative D gene TRBD1 over 5 matching bases. The CDR3 goes from the cysteine to the phenylalanine over 16 residues. Only the CDR3 portion is preserved as DNA: 48 bases, with reading frame beginning at the first base. CDR1 and CDR2 (SGHRS, YFSETQ) derive from the germline V gene. A distance of 17 bases separates the germline ends of V and J, which lose 0 bases and 5 bases respectively. Beyond the CDR3, the reference TRBV5-1 and TRBJ2-5 genes provide the residues; the full variable domain reads: KAGVTQTPRYLIKTRGQQVTLSCSPISGHRSVSWYQQTPGQGLQFLFEYFSETQRNKGNFPGRFSGRQFSNSRSEMNVSTLELGDSALYLCASSLALGAGRETQYFGPGTRLLVL.